This T cell receptor (beta chain) was captured in a study of T-cell reconstitution after alpha-beta-depleted transplantation in children. Using unique molecular identifiers, the investigators prepared the TCRbeta library. MiXCR was run by TCRdb on the PCR reads, yielding one entry per CDR3 protein. Altogether 400,000 to 500,000 distinct CDR3 sequences are present, roughly 10% being singletons, with the ten largest covering 4.5% to 6.5%. Comments on this clonotype: A single base separates this from a much larger clone, so it may be a read error.

The ends were cut back, 2 bases at V and 4 bases at J, with 5 bases in the middle. The CDR3 loop spans 12 amino acids. Germline loops: CDR1 KGHSH, CDR2 LQKENI. The V gene is TRBV18, the J gene TRBJ1-1; D unresolved. The source was PBMCs from the stem cell graft donor, collected from the stem cell graft. This receptor was obtained from a human donor who donated a stem cell graft to a child with acute myeloid leukemia. CDR3 bases: TGTGCCAGCTCACCATGGAGCACTGAAGCTTTCTTT. This translates into CASSPWSTEAFF.